This T cell receptor (beta chain) derives from a study of T cells expressing NK-cell markers. Study details: Among eight sequenced donors, seven carried HCMV seropositivity while one was seronegative.

The germline gives CDR1 SGHDN, CDR2 FVKESK. The CDR3 contains 17 residues. TCRdb re-called the 5' RACE reads and gives one entry per CDR3 protein, without DNA. The specimen's table records more than 400,000 distinct CDR3 sequences. Study-wide results and limits: NKG2C+ dominant clonotypes from several donors made up roughly 1.0-7.5% of CD8+ T cells.

Comment on this clonotype: The antigen remains undetermined.

This chain connects TRBV14 to TRBJ2-3; TCRdb selects TRBD2, and the lack of DNA leaves this call unchecked. The sample comprised blood T cells: a sorted CD56 or NKG2C T cell subset, CD4+ or CD8+ T cells, or bulk PBMC T cells (not recorded which). The clonotype was recovered from a woman between 18 and 70 years old in good health. CDR3 sequence reads: CASSQDLLAGELDTQYF.